This T cell receptor beta chain was recorded in a study of blood T cell repertoires in COVID-19. Study as a whole: T cells, B-cell-depleted T cells, or PBMCs provided the cDNA or gDNA that served as material.

This clone was recorded only once. Germline values: CDR1 MNHEY, CDR2 SVGEGT. Trimming took 4 bases from V and 5 from J; bases not matched to a gene: 11. The CDR3 is made up of 16 amino acids. Sequencing used immunoSEQ multiplex PCR; TCRdb keeps in-frame clones, though not all of them. Of around 150,000 clones listed, 60% to 80% are singletons. The rearrangement links TRBV6-2 or TRBV6-3 to TRBJ1-5; 7 bases fit TRBD1. The sample was peripheral blood. The TCR was taken from a man in his 60s who had recovered from COVID-19. The DNA for the CDR3 is TGTGCCAGCAGTTTACAGGGGAGTAGGAGCGATCAGCCCCAGCATTTT. It specifies CASSLQGSRSDQPQHF.